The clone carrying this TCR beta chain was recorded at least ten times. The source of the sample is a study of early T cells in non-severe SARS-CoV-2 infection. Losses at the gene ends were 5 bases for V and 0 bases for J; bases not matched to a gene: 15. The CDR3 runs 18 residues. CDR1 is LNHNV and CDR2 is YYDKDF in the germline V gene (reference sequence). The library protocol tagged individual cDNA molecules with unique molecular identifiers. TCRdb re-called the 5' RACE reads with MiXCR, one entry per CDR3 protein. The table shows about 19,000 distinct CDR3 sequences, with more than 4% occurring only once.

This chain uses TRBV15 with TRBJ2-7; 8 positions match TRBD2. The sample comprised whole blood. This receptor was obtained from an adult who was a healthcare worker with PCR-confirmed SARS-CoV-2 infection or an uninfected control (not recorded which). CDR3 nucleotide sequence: TGTGCCACCAGCCACCCAGCGGCGGGAGGAGCACGCTCCTACGAGCAGTACTTC. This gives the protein CATSHPAAGGARSYEQYF.